Following are 30 T cell receptor beta chains from one sample sequenced in a study of beta chain features in type 1 diabetes. Findings and caveats of the study: Significant though moderate, a shortening of TCRB CDR3s appeared in all four CD4+ subsets of Type 1 diabetes patients.

What was sequenced were expressed TCRB transcripts, since all of the isolated RNA had been reverse transcribed. The data were produced by immunoSEQ multiplex PCR, yet TCRdb's version contains in-frame clones alone and is incomplete. The data contain about 390,000 clones, 9.5% to 10% of them singletons. Their target antigens are unknown. Source material: central memory CD4+ T cells from blood. Receptors originate from a man aged 25-45 years with type 1 diabetes.

There are a few counts of this clone. The chain recombines TRBV18 with TRBJ1-4; D may be TRBD1 (5 bases). V was shortened by 6 bases and J by 8 bases, with 22 bases between the two germline ends. The CDR3 loop spans 16 amino acids. Germline V CDR1 and CDR2: KGHSH, LQKENI. DNA of the CDR3: TGTGCCAGCTCCCCTCTGGGCGGGGGAGATCGAGAAAAACTGTTTTTT. Translated, it gives CASSPLGGGDREKLFF.

This clone was seen only a few times. The rearrangement links TRBV7-2 to TRBJ2-3; D is ambiguous. V was trimmed by 5 bases and J by 5 bases, leaving 11 bases between them. The CDR3 has 13 amino acids. Per the germline V gene, CDR1 is SGHTA and CDR2 is FQGNSA. The CDR3 is CASSPSERDTQYF. The CDR3 DNA sequence: TGTGCCAGCAGCCCATCGGAAAGAGATACGCAGTATTTT.

This clone was observed a handful of times. J is TRBJ1-4 and V is TRBV15; perhaps TRBD1 as D (5 bases). Germline V lookup: CDR1 LNHNV, CDR2 YYDKDF (reference sequence). Trimming took 1 base from V and 0 from J, leaving 9 bases between them. The CDR3 has 16 residues. The CDR3 DNA reads as TGTGCCACCAGCAGAGGGGGGGGTGCAACTAATGAAAAACTGTTTTTT. The encoded protein is CATSRGGGATNEKLFF.

There are a few counts of this clone. This chain uses TRBV10-3 with TRBJ2-3, with 16 bases matching TRBD2. Unmatched junction bases numbered 8, after V lost 9 bases and J lost 2 bases. CDR1 and CDR2 from the germline V gene are ENHRY and SYGVKD. The CDR3 contains 17 residues. The CDR3 region has the DNA TGTGCCATACTGGCCGGGACTAGCGGGAGGGCCACAGATACGCAGTATTTT. Amino acid sequence: CAILAGTSGRATDTQYF.

The chain couples TRBV4-2 to TRBJ2-7; D gene unclear. V lost 0 bases, J lost 2 bases, and 11 bases lay in between. The CDR3 spans 15 residues. Germline V gene sequence: CDR1 LGHNA, CDR2 YNFKEQ. CDR3 nucleotide sequence: TGTGCCAGCAGCCAAGATGTTACGCACCCCTACGAGCAGTACTTC. This gives the protein CASSQDVTHPYEQYF.

The chain couples TRBV6-5 to TRBJ2-3; TRBD1 or TRBD2 may be the D gene (6 bases each). This CDR3 is 15 amino acids long. V was trimmed by 0 bases and J by 9 bases, leaving 16 bases between them. From germline, CDR1 is MNHEY and CDR2 SVGAGI. This chain's CDR3 is CASSYSGRGAVTQYF. The CDR3 nucleotides read TGTGCCAGCAGTTACTCCGGAAGGGGGGCGGTCACGCAGTATTTT.

The table lists this clone with a few counts. J is TRBJ2-5 and V is TRBV4-1; D possibly corresponds to TRBD2 (5 bases). The J call may be incorrect, as the DNA end agrees better with TRBJ2-7. Germline CDR1 is MGHRA and CDR2 is YSYEKL. CDR3 size: 15 residues. The CDR3, as DNA: TGCGCCAGCAGCCGTTTCGGAGGCTCTTCCTACGAGCAGTACTTC. It translates to CASSRFGGSSYEQYF.

This clone was observed a few times. V usage is TRBV20-1 and J usage is TRBJ2-1, with a weak D call TRBD2 (5 bases). The CDR3 spans 11 residues. Trimming left V 5 bases short and J 9 bases short, with 11 bases between. Germline loops: CDR1 DFQATT, CDR2 SNEGSKA (reference sequence). For the CDR3, the DNA is TGCAGTGCTCCCCGACGGGGTGAGCAGTTCTTC. It codes for CSAPRRGEQFF.

This clone was picked up a small number of times. V usage is TRBV21-1 and J usage is TRBJ1-1; the table's D call of TRBD1 was not tested on the DNA. TRBV21-1 is listed as a pseudogene. The CDR3 runs to 14 residues. The CDR3 bases are TGTGCCAGCAGCAAAGGAGAAGGGGGAAAGGAAGCTTTCTTT. This encodes CASSKGEGGKEAFF.

This clone was counted between two and nine times. The chain is built from TRBV5-1 and TRBJ2-3; 11 bases match TRBD1. Germline-derived CDR1 and CDR2 are SGHRS and YFSETQ. This CDR3 is 16 amino acids long. Unmatched junction bases numbered 7, after V lost 4 bases and J lost 3 bases. CDR3 loop: CASSVWTGGRTDTQYF. Written as DNA, the CDR3 is TGCGCCAGCAGCGTGTGGACAGGGGGCAGAACAGATACGCAGTATTTT. Full variable domain (rest looked up from reference TRBV5-1 and TRBJ2-3): KAGVTQTPRYLIKTRGQQVTLSCSPISGHRSVSWYQQTPGQGLQFLFEYFSETQRNKGNFPGRFSGRQFSNSRSEMNVSTLELGDSALYLCASSVWTGGRTDTQYFGPGTRLTVL.

This clone was found a few times. The chain is built from TRBV5-1 and TRBJ2-4, with 14 positions matching TRBD2. This CDR3 region has 16 residues. The V gene's germline CDR1 is SGHRS and CDR2 YFSETQ. Trimming took 4 bases from V and 8 from J; bases not matched to a gene: 8. Here the CDR3 reads CASSHGTSGSFDIQYF. Here the CDR3 DNA reads TGCGCCAGCAGCCACGGGACTAGCGGGAGCTTCGACATTCAGTACTTC.

This clone was counted between two and nine times. The chain joins TRBV6-6 to TRBJ1-5, with D possibly being TRBD1 (6 bases). The CDR3 has 13 residues. Germline V gives CDR1 MNHNY, CDR2 SVGAGI (reference sequence). The V end lost 8 bases, the J end lost 2 bases, and 10 bases lay between the germline ends. CDR3 loop: CASGQHRNQPQHF. The CDR3, as DNA: TGTGCCAGCGGACAGCACCGCAATCAGCCCCAGCATTTT.

Only a few counts were recorded for this clone. This rearrangement joins TRBV6-6 to TRBJ2-5; D is perhaps TRBD2 (6 bases). CDR3 length equals 14 residues. CDR1 and CDR2 (germline): MNHNY, SVGAGI (reference sequence). CDR3 protein: CAPGESNLIETQYF. CDR3 nucleotide sequence: TGTGCTCCGGGGGAGTCCAACCTAATAGAGACCCAGTACTTC.

The CDR3 DNA reads TGTGCCAGCAGCTCGGAAAGCAATCAGCCCCAGCATTTT. Amino acid sequence: CASSSESNQPQHF. The J gene is TRBJ1-5, the V gene TRBV7-2; D is unclear. The germline CDR1 and CDR2 sequences are SGHTA and FQGNSA. This CDR3 has 13 amino acids. Deletions cut 4 bases from V and 1 base from J, with 5 bases between.

The chain has TRBV7-9 and TRBJ2-7; TRBD1 aligns across 9 bases. V was pared by 2 bases and J by 5 bases, with 10 bases of the junction left unmatched. The CDR3 length is 16 residues. Germline V gene lookup returns CDR1 SEHNR and CDR2 FQNEAQ (reference sequence). In DNA form, the CDR3 reads TGTGCCAGCAGCTTAAAGGGACAGGGCATAAGGAACGAGCAGTACTTC. Its translation: CASSLKGQGIRNEQYF.

The chain recombines TRBV6-5 with TRBJ2-2; possibly TRBD1 for D (6 bases). Germline CDR1 MNHEY, CDR2 SVGAGI. The CDR3 is 13 residues long. V lost 7 bases and J lost 5, with 11 bases in between. The CDR3 nucleotides read TGTGCCAGCATTGAACAGGGAACCGGGGAGCTGTTTTTT. The encoded protein is CASIEQGTGELFF.

This clone was seen a few times. The chain has TRBV6-6 and TRBJ1-5; D is possibly TRBD1 (5 bases). CDR1 is MNHNY, CDR2 SVGAGI, per germline (reference sequence). V lost 5 bases and J lost 2, with 16 bases in between. This CDR3 region has 16 residues. The CDR3 coding sequence is TGTGCCAGCAGTCGGCTCCAGGGTGGAGGCAATCAGCCCCAGCATTTT. Residues: CASSRLQGGGNQPQHF.

J is TRBJ2-2 and V is TRBV6-6; maybe TRBD2 (7 bases). Germline V gene data show CDR1 as MNHNY and CDR2 as SVGAGI (reference sequence). This CDR3 has 16 residues. V was clipped by 6 bases and J by 6 bases, with 20 bases between them. CDR3 residues: CASRDGRGEEAGELFF. For the CDR3, the DNA is TGTGCCAGCAGAGATGGGAGGGGGGAAGAGGCCGGGGAGCTGTTTTTT.

This clone was observed at least ten times. This rearrangement joins TRBV5-4 to TRBJ2-5, with 8 bases fitting TRBD2. CDR1 and CDR2 (germline): SGHNT, YYREEE (reference sequence). J was trimmed by 4 bases and V by 4 bases; bases with no gene match: 3. This CDR3 comprises 13 residues. The CDR3 bases are TGTGCCAGCAGCATCAGCGGGAGAGAGACCCAGTACTTC. Protein sequence: CASSISGRETQYF.

Only a few counts were recorded for this clone. V gene TRBV18 combines with J gene TRBJ1-5; 7 positions match TRBD1. Germline values: CDR1 KGHSH, CDR2 LQKENI. The CDR3 length is 15 residues. V shed 2 bases and J 6 bases; nucleotides not matched to a gene: 7. CDR3 DNA: TGTGCCAGCTCACCATCCAGGGGGTTTATTCAGCCCCAGCATTTT. Its translation is CASSPSRGFIQPQHF.

At least ten counts were recorded for this clone. The rearrangement uses TRBV2 and TRBJ2-3; 9 bases align to TRBD2. J was trimmed by 4 bases and V by 4 bases; bases with no gene match: 9. Germline V gene data show CDR1 as SNHLY and CDR2 as FYNNEI. This CDR3 region has 16 residues. CDR3 DNA sequence: TGTGCCAGCAGTGCGGGAGTAGCGGGAGATGCAGATACGCAGTATTTT. It is translated as CASSAGVAGDADTQYF.

The CDR3 sequence is CASSPPGQGAYGYTF. In nucleotides, the CDR3 is TGTGCCAGCTCACCACCGGGACAGGGGGCTTATGGCTACACCTTC. The chain joins TRBV21-1 to TRBJ1-2; the table's TRBD1 call for D was not verified on the DNA. TRBV21-1 is termed a pseudogene. The CDR3 spans 15 residues.

V is TRBV28 and J is TRBJ1-2; D remains unclear. Trimming shortened V by 5 bases and J by 3 bases, and 16 bases separated the two germline ends. CDR3 length: 15 amino acids. Germline assignment: CDR1 MDHEN and CDR2 SYDVKM. Here the CDR3 reads CASSERNRAYYGYTF. The CDR3 DNA reads as TGTGCCAGCAGTGAACGGAACAGAGCCTACTATGGCTACACCTTC.

This clone was seen a handful of times. The chain links TRBV7-9 to TRBJ2-1; 13 positions match TRBD2. The germline V gene encodes CDR1 SEHNR and CDR2 FQNEAQ (reference sequence). The CDR3 consists of 16 residues. The V segment lost 4 bases and the J segment 4 bases; nucleotides outside the gene matches: 4. CDR3 nucleotides: TGTGCCAGCAGCTCCACTAGCGGGAGGGTATACAATGAGCAGTTCTTC. Translation gives CASSSTSGRVYNEQFF.

This clone was counted between two and nine times. Other DNA variants within this sample encode the same CDR3. The chain links TRBV28 to TRBJ1-4; no reliable D call. The CDR3 loop spans 12 amino acids. V was shortened by 1 base and J by 7 bases, with 4 bases between the two germline ends. CDR1 and CDR2 (germline): MDHEN, SYDVKM. CDR3: CASSLSGEKLFF. CDR3 in DNA: TGTGCCAGCAGTTTATCGGGTGAAAAACTGTTTTTT.

The CDR3 protein is CASSRQGTPTNEQFF. Here the CDR3 DNA reads TGTGCCAGCAGCCGACAGGGGACCCCCACAAATGAGCAGTTCTTC. The J gene is TRBJ2-1, the V gene TRBV6-5, with TRBD1 matching over 8 bases. Losses at the gene ends were 6 bases for V and 7 bases for J; bases not matched to a gene: 11. The CDR3 loop spans 15 amino acids. Germline V gene sequence: CDR1 MNHEY, CDR2 SVGAGI.

V is TRBV10-3 and J is TRBJ2-7, with 9 positions matching TRBD1. This CDR3 has 14 residues. Trimming cost V 4 bases and J 6 bases; bases outside gene matches: 7. Germline V CDR1 and CDR2: ENHRY, SYGVKD. In DNA form, the CDR3 reads TGTGCCATCAGTGCCGGGACAGGGATGAGCGAGCAGTACTTC. This codes for CAISAGTGMSEQYF.

This clone was found a few times. V gene TRBV14 combines with J gene TRBJ1-2; 7 nucleotides align to TRBD1. V was pared by 4 bases and J by 4 bases, with 6 bases of the junction left unmatched. The CDR3 has 14 amino acids. The V gene's germline CDR1 is SGHDN and CDR2 FVKESK. The CDR3 DNA reads as TGTGCCAGCAGCCGCCTTCAGGGGGTCTATGGCTACACCTTC. It encodes CASSRLQGVYGYTF.

This clone has a handful of counts. The chain joins TRBV28 to TRBJ2-4; 7 bases agree with TRBD1. CDR3 size: 16 residues. CDR1 is MDHEN and CDR2 is SYDVKM in the germline V gene. Trimming at V came to 6 bases and at J to 0 bases, leaving 8 bases not matched to a gene. Here the CDR3 DNA reads TGTGCCAGCAGGGACAGGACCCTACTAGCCAAAAACATTCAGTACTTC. Its translation is CASRDRTLLAKNIQYF.

The sample holds a few counts of this clone. The V gene is TRBV19, the J gene TRBJ1-1, with a possible D match to TRBD1 (6 bases). Trimming pared 3 bases from V and 0 bases from J, leaving 14 bases between. Germline lookup yields CDR1 LNHDA and CDR2 SQIVND (reference sequence). There are 16 residues in the CDR3. CDR3 protein: CASSISMDSLNTEAFF. CDR3 nucleotides: TGTGCCAGTAGTATTTCCATGGACAGCCTGAACACTGAAGCTTTCTTT.